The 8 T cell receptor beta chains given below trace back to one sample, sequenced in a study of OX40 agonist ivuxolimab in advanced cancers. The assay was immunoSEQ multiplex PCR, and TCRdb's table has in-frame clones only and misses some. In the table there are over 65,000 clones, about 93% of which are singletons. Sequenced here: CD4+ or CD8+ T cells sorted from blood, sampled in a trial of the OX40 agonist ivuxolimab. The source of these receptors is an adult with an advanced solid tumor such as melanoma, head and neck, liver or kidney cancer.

CDR3 sequence: CASSAGDYEQYF. In DNA, the CDR3 is TGTGCCAGCAGCGCAGGGGACTACGAGCAGTACTTC. The chain has TRBV11-3 and TRBJ2-7; tentatively, D is TRBD1 (6 bases). The CDR3 covers 12 residues. CDR1 and CDR2 (germline): SGHNT, YENEEA. V gave up 5 bases and J gave up 3 bases, with 8 bases separating them.

CDR3 residues: CSASYYGYTF. CDR3 in DNA: TGCAGTGCTAGCTATTATGGCTACACCTTC. The J gene is TRBJ1-2, the V gene TRBV20-1; D is uncertain. The CDR3 length is 10 residues. Trimming removed 3 bases from V and 5 bases from J, with 4 bases in between. CDR1 and CDR2 from the germline V gene are DFQATT and SNEGSKA (reference sequence).

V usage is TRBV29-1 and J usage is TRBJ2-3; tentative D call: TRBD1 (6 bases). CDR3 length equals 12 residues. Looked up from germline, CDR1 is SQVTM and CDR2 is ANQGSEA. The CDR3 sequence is CSGIQGSDTQYF. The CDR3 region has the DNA TGCAGTGGCATACAGGGATCGGATACGCAGTATTTT.

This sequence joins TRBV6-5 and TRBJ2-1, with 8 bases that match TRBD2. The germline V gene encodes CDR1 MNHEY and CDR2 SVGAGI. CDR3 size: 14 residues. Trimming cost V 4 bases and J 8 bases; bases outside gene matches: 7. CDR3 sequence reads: CASSSRLASDEQFF. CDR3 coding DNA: TGTGCCAGCAGTTCCCGACTAGCGAGTGATGAGCAGTTCTTC.

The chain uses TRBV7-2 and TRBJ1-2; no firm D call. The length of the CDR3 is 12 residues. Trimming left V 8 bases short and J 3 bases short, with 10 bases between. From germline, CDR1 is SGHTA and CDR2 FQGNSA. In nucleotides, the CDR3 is TGTGCCAGCCGAAGGGAACACTATGGCTACACCTTC. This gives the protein CASRREHYGYTF.

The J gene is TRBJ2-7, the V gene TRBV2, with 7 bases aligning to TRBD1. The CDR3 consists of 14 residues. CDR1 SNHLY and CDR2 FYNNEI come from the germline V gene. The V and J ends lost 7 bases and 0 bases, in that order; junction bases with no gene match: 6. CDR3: CASIRDRSSYEQYF. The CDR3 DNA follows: TGTGCCAGCATACGGGACAGAAGCTCCTACGAGCAGTACTTC.

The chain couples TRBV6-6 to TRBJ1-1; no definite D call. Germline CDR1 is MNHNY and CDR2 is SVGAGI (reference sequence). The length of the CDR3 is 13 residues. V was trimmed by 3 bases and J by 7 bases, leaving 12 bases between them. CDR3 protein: CASSYSGLNEAFF. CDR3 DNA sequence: TGTGCCAGCAGTTATAGCGGCCTAAATGAAGCTTTCTTT.

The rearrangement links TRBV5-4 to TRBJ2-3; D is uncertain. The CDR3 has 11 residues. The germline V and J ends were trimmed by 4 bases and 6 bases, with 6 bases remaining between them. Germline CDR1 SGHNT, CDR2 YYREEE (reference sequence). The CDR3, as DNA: TGTGCCAGCAGCAGGCGGGATACGCAGTATTTT. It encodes CASSRRDTQYF.